Presented here are 32 T cell receptor beta chains from one specimen sequenced in a study of post-analysis software for immune sequencing data. General study findings and limits: Roughly five TRBV segments appeared more often in patients than in controls, and TRBV5-6, TRBV5-1 and TRBV20-1 were among these.

cDNA libraries of TCR beta carried unique molecular identifiers. TCRdb ran MiXCR on the PCR reads and lists one entry per CDR3 protein. The sample carries about 760,000 distinct CDR3 sequences, about 27% recorded once. Their antigens are not known. The material sequenced was blood. The receptors were gathered from a girl aged 10 to 17 with multiple sclerosis.

This clonotype was detected many times. The chain has TRBV20-1 and TRBJ2-7; the match to TRBD2 covers 12 bases. The CDR3 runs to 14 residues. Germline CDR1 is DFQATT and CDR2 is SNEGSKA (reference sequence). V lost 7 bases to trimming and J lost 6 bases; unmatched junction nucleotides: 10. The CDR3 here is CSVGLAGPIAEQYF. DNA for the CDR3: TGCAGTGTAGGACTAGCGGGACCCATCGCCGAGCAGTACTTC.

This clonotype appeared a few times. Compared with germline, one end of the junction differs, possibly owing to a read error. The chain recombines TRBV9 with TRBJ1-2, with unresolved D. The CDR3 is 14 residues long. CDR1 and CDR2 from the germline V gene are SGDLS and YYNGEE. The CDR3 coding sequence is TGTACCAGCAGCTCTATGGGCCAAACGGGCGGCTACACCTTC. This sequence encodes CTSSSMGQTGGYTF.

Comment on this clonotype: This could be a read error, since a much larger clone is one nucleotide away. The chain joins TRBV15 to TRBJ2-5; D remains ambiguous. Germline V lookup: CDR1 LNHNV, CDR2 YYDKDF (reference sequence). This CDR3 is 13 amino acids long. The CDR3 sequence: CATCRDLEETQYF. The CDR3 coding sequence is TGTGCCACCTGCAGAGATCTAGAAGAGACCCAGTACTTC.

V gene TRBV28 combines with J gene TRBJ2-2; a weak D match, TRBD1 (6 bases). Trimming took 5 bases from V and 3 from J, leaving 7 bases between them. The germline CDR1 and CDR2 sequences are MDHEN and SYDVKM. This CDR3 spans 13 amino acids. The CDR3 protein is CASSHRDTGELFF. CDR3 DNA: TGTGCCAGCAGTCACAGGGACACCGGGGAGCTGTTTTTT.

V and J are TRBV15 and TRBJ2-7; TRBD1 might be the D (6 bases). In germline, CDR1 is LNHNV, CDR2 YYDKDF (reference sequence). V was trimmed by 8 bases and J by 7 bases, leaving 9 bases between them. CDR3 length equals 10 residues. Here the CDR3 reads CATQGNEQYF. The CDR3 bases are TGTGCCACCCAGGGGAATGAGCAGTACTTC.

The chain has TRBV4-1 and TRBJ2-5; D not certain. The CDR3 has 13 residues. Germline CDR1 and CDR2: MGHRA and YSYEKL. V shed 1 base and J shed 5 bases, with 8 bases lying between them. CDR3 sequence: CASSQGGRETQYF. CDR3 nucleotides: TGCGCCAGCAGCCAAGGCGGCAGGGAGACCCAGTACTTC.

This clonotype was seen a few times. The rearrangement links TRBV20-1 to TRBJ2-5; the match to TRBD1 covers 8 bases. CDR1 and CDR2 from the germline V gene are DFQATT and SNEGSKA (reference sequence). J gave up 4 bases and V 4 bases, and 20 bases lay outside the gene matches. This CDR3 spans 18 amino acids. The DNA of the CDR3 is TGCAGTGCTAACCCACCCGGGCAGGGGGCTTTCGGTCGAGAGACCCAGTACTTC. The encoded protein is CSANPPGQGAFGRETQYF.

The chain recombines TRBV2 with TRBJ1-5, with 8 positions matching TRBD1. Germline trimming cut 2 bases from V and 6 bases from J; bases unmatched to any gene: 9. This CDR3 spans 16 amino acids. Germline-derived CDR1 and CDR2 are SNHLY and FYNNEI. CDR3 loop: CASSERGRGLAQPQHF. The CDR3 DNA reads as TGTGCCAGCAGTGAACGCGGCAGGGGGCTAGCTCAGCCCCAGCATTTT.

This clonotype was detected a few times. The CDR3 sequence is CASSITGNLPPYEQYF. CDR3 in DNA: TGTGCCAGCAGCATTACCGGGAACTTGCCCCCCTACGAGCAGTACTTC. V and J are TRBV7-2 and TRBJ2-7, with D possibly TRBD2 on 5 matching bases. There are 16 residues in the CDR3. The germline V gene has CDR1 SGHTA and CDR2 FQGNSA. V lost 5 bases and J lost 2, with 19 bases in between.

This chain links TRBV9 with TRBJ2-5, with 11 nucleotides matching TRBD2. Per the germline V gene, CDR1 is SGDLS and CDR2 is YYNGEE. With 4 bases clipped from V and 11 bases from J, the junction kept 19 bases outside the gene matches. The CDR3 totals 17 residues. The DNA for the CDR3 is TGTGCCAGCAGCCCAAGGGGACTAGCGGAATACAATGAGAAGCAGTACTTC. It translates to CASSPRGLAEYNEKQYF.

This sequence joins TRBV5-5 and TRBJ1-2, with TRBD1 matching 8 bases. Germline loops: CDR1 SGHKS, CDR2 YYEKEE (reference sequence). The CDR3 spans 15 residues. Unmatched junction bases numbered 11, after V lost 6 bases and J lost 4 bases. The CDR3 DNA is TGTGCCAGCACCGAGACGCCGGGACAGGTCTATGGCTACACCTTC. Amino acid sequence: CASTETPGQVYGYTF. The full variable domain, with the rest looked up from reference TRBV5-5 and TRBJ1-2, is DAGVTQSPTHLIKTRGQQVTLRCSPISGHKSVSWYQQVLGQGPQFIFQYYEKEERGRGNFPDRFSARQFPNYSSELNVNALLLGDSALYLCASTETPGQVYGYTFGSGTRLTVV.

J is TRBJ2-6 and V is TRBV7-8, with 10 positions matching TRBD1. Trimming removed 8 bases from V and 2 bases from J; junction bases left unmatched: 9. This CDR3 has 17 amino acids. Germline V lookup: CDR1 SGHVS, CDR2 FQNEAQ. The CDR3 reads CASGETGGEAGANVLTF. In DNA form, the CDR3 reads TGTGCCAGCGGAGAGACAGGGGGCGAGGCTGGGGCCAACGTCCTGACTTTC.

The gene calls are TRBV28 and TRBJ2-7, with 9 positions matching TRBD1. The germline V gene has CDR1 MDHEN and CDR2 SYDVKM. CDR3 length equals 15 residues. Trimming cost V 10 bases and J 7 bases; bases outside gene matches: 17. CDR3 sequence reads: CATRTDRGLIDEQYF. Written as DNA, the CDR3 is TGTGCCACCAGAACGGACAGGGGCCTGATCGATGAGCAGTACTTC.

This clonotype was seen more than once but under ten times. This chain uses TRBV20-1 with TRBJ2-7; 10 bases are shared with TRBD1. Germline loops: CDR1 DFQATT, CDR2 SNEGSKA (reference sequence). V was pared by 6 bases and J by 2 bases, with 13 bases of the junction left unmatched. CDR3 length: 16 residues. The CDR3 reads CSAPNRDRGNPYEQYF. CDR3 DNA sequence: TGCAGTGCCCCTAACCGGGACAGGGGAAATCCCTACGAGCAGTACTTC.

The chain has TRBV20-1 and TRBJ2-7; TRBD1 agrees at 8 bases. CDR1 and CDR2 from the germline V gene are DFQATT and SNEGSKA (reference sequence). The trim removed 1 base at V and 1 base at J, leaving 6 bases unmatched. CDR3 size: 15 residues. The CDR3 DNA follows: TGCAGTGCTAGAGCGAGGACAGGGACATCCTACGAGCAGTACTTC. Translated, it gives CSARARTGTSYEQYF.

The chain combines TRBV5-1 with TRBJ1-5, with unresolved D. V lost 1 base and J 2 bases, leaving 13 bases between the germline ends. The CDR3 is 16 amino acids. The germline V gene encodes CDR1 SGHRS and CDR2 YFSETQ. Written as DNA, the CDR3 is TGCGCCAGCAGCTTGAATTCACTCTCTGGCAATCAGCCCCAGCATTTT. Residues: CASSLNSLSGNQPQHF. Full variable domain (missing parts from reference TRBV5-1 and TRBJ1-5): KAGVTQTPRYLIKTRGQQVTLSCSPISGHRSVSWYQQTPGQGLQFLFEYFSETQRNKGNFPGRFSGRQFSNSRSEMNVSTLELGDSALYLCASSLNSLSGNQPQHFGDGTRLSIL.

The rearrangement uses TRBV7-8 and TRBJ1-6; 10 nucleotides line up with TRBD1. The ends lost 4 bases at V and 10 bases at J; junction bases unmatched: 10. Germline V gene lookup returns CDR1 SGHVS and CDR2 FQNEAQ. This CDR3 has 16 residues. The CDR3 DNA is TGTGCCAGCAGCTACCTCCGGACAGGGGGAAACTCACCCCTCCACTTT. Protein product: CASSYLRTGGNSPLHF.

The chain has TRBV6-1 and TRBJ1-5, with no clear D. The CDR3 totals 14 residues. V was shortened by 2 bases and J by 0 bases, with 5 bases between the two germline ends. Germline V gene lookup returns CDR1 MNHNS and CDR2 SASEGT. The CDR3 is CASSELYSNQPQHF. The DNA for the CDR3 is TGTGCCAGCAGTGAACTCTATAGCAATCAGCCCCAGCATTTT.

Many counts were recorded for this clonotype. This chain joins TRBV20-1 and TRBJ2-7, with D possibly TRBD1 on 5 matching bases. CDR1 and CDR2 from the germline V gene are DFQATT and SNEGSKA (reference sequence). The ends were cut back, 0 bases at V and 9 bases at J, with 21 bases in the middle. This CDR3 has 15 amino acids. The CDR3 region has the DNA TGCAGTGCTAGAGACCCCACCGGGCCTCAGGGCGTGCAGTACTTC. The encoded protein is CSARDPTGPQGVQYF.

The chain combines TRBV5-1 with TRBJ2-7; TRBD1 matches at 8 bases. The V gene end was trimmed by 6 bases and the J gene end by 3 bases; junction bases not matched to a gene: 8. The CDR3 has 14 residues. In germline, CDR1 is SGHRS, CDR2 YFSETQ. CDR3 nucleotides: TGCGCCAGCAACCCCGGGACAGGCCACTACGAGCAGTACTTC. Translated: CASNPGTGHYEQYF.

The chain has TRBV4-2 and TRBJ2-1; 8 bases align to TRBD2. Germline trimming cut 1 base from V and 9 bases from J; bases unmatched to any gene: 11. The CDR3 consists of 16 residues. Germline V lookup: CDR1 LGHNA, CDR2 YNFKEQ. The CDR3 region has the DNA TGTGCCAGCAGCCAAGGAGCGGGGGTTAGGAGTGGTGAGCAGTTCTTC. Translating it yields CASSQGAGVRSGEQFF.

The sample holds a few counts of this clonotype. The chain combines TRBV9 with TRBJ2-7; D is ambiguous. This CDR3 is built from 15 residues. The V gene lost 9 bases and the J gene lost 3 bases, with 22 bases spanning the gap. The V gene's germline CDR1 is SGDLS and CDR2 YYNGEE. For the CDR3, the DNA is TGTGCCATCAGGAAGAGCCGGATCGATTACTACGAGCAGTACTTC. It codes for CAIRKSRIDYYEQYF.

This clonotype has a single count. With a much larger clone just one base away, this may be a read error. The chain couples TRBV6-5 to TRBJ2-7, with 11 bases lining up with TRBD1. This CDR3 has 14 residues. Germline-derived CDR1 and CDR2 are MNHEY and SVGAGI. CDR3 sequence (DNA): TGTACCAGCAGTTACGGGACAGGGGGCTACGAGCAGTACTTC. Protein sequence: CTSSYGTGGYEQYF.

This clonotype was detected only a few times. The chain joins TRBV6-5 to TRBJ1-4; D uncertain. V was trimmed by 2 bases and J by 2 bases, leaving 12 bases between them. The germline CDR1 and CDR2 sequences are MNHEY and SVGAGI. The CDR3 covers 16 residues. DNA of the CDR3: TGTGCCAGCAGTTACGTCCCGGGAGGCACTAATGAAAAACTGTTTTTT. Translated: CASSYVPGGTNEKLFF.

This clonotype was seen more than once but under ten times. The chain couples TRBV5-1 to TRBJ1-1, with D maybe TRBD1 (5 bases). Germline V gene data show CDR1 as SGHRS and CDR2 as YFSETQ. Trimming stripped 3 bases from V and 4 bases from J, with 19 bases between. CDR3 size: 16 residues. This chain's CDR3 is CASSSEPWGLSTEAFF. In nucleotides, the CDR3 is TGCGCCAGCAGCTCGGAACCTTGGGGGTTGAGCACTGAAGCTTTCTTT. Looking up the rest from reference TRBV5-1 and TRBJ1-1 gives the full variable domain: KAGVTQTPRYLIKTRGQQVTLSCSPISGHRSVSWYQQTPGQGLQFLFEYFSETQRNKGNFPGRFSGRQFSNSRSEMNVSTLELGDSALYLCASSSEPWGLSTEAFFGQGTRLTVV.

The chain employs TRBV4-1 and TRBJ1-2, with 10 bases aligning to TRBD1. The CDR3 runs to 16 residues. V shed 6 bases and J 8 bases; nucleotides not matched to a gene: 15. Germline assignment: CDR1 MGHRA and CDR2 YSYEKL. Written as DNA, the CDR3 is TGCGCCAGCAGGAACTTTCCGGGACAGGGGAGGGGCGGCTACACCTTC. It is translated as CASRNFPGQGRGGYTF.

V gene TRBV4-1 combines with J gene TRBJ1-5, with D possibly TRBD1 on 6 matching bases. V lost 4 bases and J 6 bases, leaving 16 bases between the germline ends. Germline V gene lookup returns CDR1 MGHRA and CDR2 YSYEKL. The CDR3 totals 15 residues. The CDR3 DNA reads TGCGCCAGCAGCCTAGAGGGGGGAGTAGGTCAGCCCCAGCATTTT. Residues: CASSLEGGVGQPQHF.

This clonotype has just a few counts. The chain has TRBV24-1 and TRBJ2-3; D ambiguous. Trimming left V 2 bases short and J 2 bases short, with 13 bases between. Per the germline V gene, CDR1 is KGHDR and CDR2 is SFDVKD. The CDR3 loop spans 16 amino acids. CDR3 DNA: TGTGCCACCAGTGATTCCCCGGGCCGTTACACAGATACGCAGTATTTT. It yields the protein CATSDSPGRYTDTQYF.

This clonotype was detected a few times. The rearrangement links TRBV7-2 to TRBJ1-2; D is ambiguous. With 5 bases removed from V and 5 bases from J, the gap between germline ends came to 9 bases. The CDR3 is made up of 12 amino acids. Germline CDR1 reads SGHTA; CDR2 reads FQGNSA. CDR3 region: CASSVTLYGYTF. For the CDR3, the DNA is TGTGCCAGCAGCGTGACACTTTATGGCTACACCTTC.

The sample holds many counts of this clonotype. The rearrangement links TRBV10-3 to TRBJ2-3, with TRBD2 matching 8 bases. V gave up 10 bases and J gave up 4 bases; unmatched junction bases: 7. This CDR3 comprises 13 residues. Germline V lookup: CDR1 ENHRY, CDR2 SYGVKD. In DNA, the CDR3 is TGTGCCACCTCCGGGACTAGTTCAGATACGCAGTATTTT. Translation: CATSGTSSDTQYF.

This chain connects TRBV7-6 to TRBJ2-5; D unclear. CDR1 SGHVS and CDR2 FNYEAQ come from the germline V gene. The CDR3 is 14 residues long. Trimming stripped 1 base from V and 1 base from J, with 7 bases between. The DNA of the CDR3 is TGTGCCAGCAGCTTAGTGGAGCTCCAAGAGACCCAGTACTTC. Its translation is CASSLVELQETQYF.

The sample holds a few counts of this clonotype. This chain joins TRBV6-5 and TRBJ2-3, with TRBD2 matching 12 bases. J gave up 1 base and V 2 bases, and 7 bases lay outside the gene matches. The CDR3 has 18 amino acids. Germline lookup yields CDR1 MNHEY and CDR2 SVGAGI. This CDR3 reads CASSYGLAGGRGTDTQYF. CDR3 DNA: TGTGCCAGCAGTTACGGGCTAGCGGGGGGGCGAGGCACAGATACGCAGTATTTT.